The 14 T cell receptor beta chains listed next were all sequenced from one sample in a study of siplizumab effects on memory and regulatory T cells. These TCRs' antigens remain unknown. The method was immunoSEQ multiplex PCR; TCRdb's version includes in-frame clones alone and lacks a portion of them. The sample carries roughly 5,300 clones, 45% to 50% recorded once. Cells of the mixed lymphocyte reaction were cocultured at 37 degrees C for roughly 6 days. Sequenced: CFSE-low (dividing) CD8+ T cells sorted from an allogeneic mixed lymphocyte reaction. These TCRs come from a human donor in good health; the cells came from an allogeneic mixed lymphocyte reaction. Some clones in this sample may be carry-over from other donors' samples.

This sequence joins TRBV9 and TRBJ2-1; 7 nucleotides line up with TRBD1. The CDR3 has 15 amino acids. The V segment lost 0 bases and the J segment 9 bases; nucleotides outside the gene matches: 9. Germline V CDR1 and CDR2: SGDLS, YYNGEE. CDR3 bases: TGTGCCAGCAGCGTAGAGGGACAGACTTTTGCTGAGCAGTTCTTC. Residues: CASSVEGQTFAEQFF.

The V call is TRBV7-9, the J call TRBJ2-5; D is uncertain. CDR1 is SEHNR, CDR2 FQNEAQ, per germline (reference sequence). V was pared by 6 bases and J by 5 bases, with 13 bases between. The CDR3 covers 13 residues. The CDR3 reads CASRSPLDETQYF. The CDR3 DNA sequence: TGTGCCAGCAGGAGTCCCCTTGACGAGACCCAGTACTTC. The complete variable domain, with remaining parts taken from reference TRBV7-9 and TRBJ2-5, reads DTGVSQNPRHKITKRGQNVTFRCDPISEHNRLYWYRQTLGQGPEFLTYFQNEAQLEKSRLLSDRFSAERPKGSFSTLEIQRTEQGDSAMYLCASRSPLDETQYFGPGTRLLVL.

This chain uses TRBV7-9 with TRBJ2-1; TRBD2 matches at 7 bases. V trimming: 8 bases; J trimming: 0 bases; junction bases outside the gene matches: 13. Germline V gene lookup returns CDR1 SEHNR and CDR2 FQNEAQ (reference sequence). This CDR3 is 17 amino acids long. CDR3 in amino acids: CASGEPPREPSYNEQFF. The DNA of the CDR3 is TGTGCCAGCGGCGAACCCCCGCGGGAGCCCTCCTACAATGAGCAGTTCTTC.

The gene calls are TRBV27 and TRBJ2-1, with 11 bases identical to TRBD1. V gave up 5 bases and J gave up 4 bases; unmatched junction bases: 7. CDR1 is MNHEY, CDR2 SMNVEV, per germline (reference sequence). The length of the CDR3 is 16 residues. The CDR3 bases are TGTGCCAGCAGTCCTCCCGGGACAGGGGGTTACAATGAGCAGTTCTTC. This encodes CASSPPGTGGYNEQFF.

This clone was counted only a few times. This rearrangement joins TRBV11-2 to TRBJ2-7, with a tentative D call TRBD1 (5 bases). V was clipped by 3 bases and J by 5 bases, with 8 bases between them. There are 12 residues in the CDR3. Germline CDR1 reads SGHAT; CDR2 reads FQNNGV. CDR3 nucleotides: TGTGCCAGCAGCTTTGGGGCAGACGAGCAGTACTTC. This encodes CASSFGADEQYF.

The gene calls are TRBV27 and TRBJ2-7, with D possibly matching TRBD2 (7 bases). CDR1 is MNHEY, CDR2 SMNVEV, per germline (reference sequence). The CDR3 is 14 residues long. Trimming left V 2 bases short and J 2 bases short, with 10 bases between. CDR3 DNA sequence: TGTGCCAGCAGTTTACGGGGGGCCACCTACGAGCAGTACTTC. Amino acid sequence: CASSLRGATYEQYF.

This clone was counted once. This sequence joins TRBV6-1 and TRBJ2-1, with D possibly being TRBD2 (5 bases). CDR3 size: 15 residues. V lost 7 bases and J lost 7, with 20 bases in between. Germline-derived CDR1 and CDR2 are MNHNS and SASEGT. The CDR3 reads CASINQARDLNEQFF. CDR3 nucleotide sequence: TGTGCCAGCATAAATCAAGCGAGGGATCTGAATGAGCAGTTCTTC.

The table lists this clone with a few counts. This chain connects TRBV7-6 to TRBJ2-7; the D gene is possibly TRBD2 (6 bases). The CDR3 covers 13 residues. Germline values: CDR1 SGHVS, CDR2 FNYEAQ. V gave up 5 bases and J gave up 5 bases, with 13 bases separating them. The CDR3 loop is CASSGVAGNEQYF. The CDR3 DNA reads as TGTGCCAGCAGCGGCGTGGCGGGAAACGAGCAGTACTTC. The variable domain in full, completed from reference TRBV7-6 and TRBJ2-7, reads GAGVSQSPRYKVTKRGQDVALRCDPISGHVSLYWYRQALGQGPEFLTYFNYEAQQDKSGLPNDRFSAERPEGSISTLTIQRTEQRDSAMYRCASSGVAGNEQYFGPGTRLTVT.

The chain recombines TRBV15 with TRBJ2-2; 10 positions agree with TRBD1. The V gene's germline CDR1 is LNHNV and CDR2 YYDKDF (reference sequence). This CDR3 has 17 residues. V lost 0 bases and J lost 6; bases outside the gene matches: 7. CDR3 protein: CATSRDLGTGDAGELFF. As DNA, the CDR3 is TGTGCCACCAGCAGAGATCTTGGGACAGGGGACGCCGGGGAGCTGTTTTTT.

The J gene is TRBJ2-7, the V gene TRBV19; 7 positions agree with TRBD1. V was clipped by 5 bases and J by 3 bases; unmatched bases: 7. The length of the CDR3 is 14 residues. Looked up from germline, CDR1 is LNHDA and CDR2 is SQIVND (reference sequence). The DNA for the CDR3 is TGTGCCAGTAGTTCGACCGGGACAGACTACGAGCAGTACTTC. This codes for CASSSTGTDYEQYF.

This clone qualifies as medium-sized. The CDR3 protein is CASNPREILETEAFF. Here the CDR3 DNA reads TGTGCCAGCAACCCTAGGGAGATTTTGGAAACTGAAGCTTTCTTT. The gene calls are TRBV28 and TRBJ1-1; unclear D gene. The CDR3 contains 15 residues. The germline V gene encodes CDR1 MDHEN and CDR2 SYDVKM. V lost 7 bases, J lost 5 bases, and 20 bases lay in between.

This clone is medium-sized in the sample. The V and J genes are TRBV2 and TRBJ2-7; 9 nucleotides line up with TRBD1. Losses at the gene ends were 6 bases for V and 2 bases for J; bases not matched to a gene: 5. CDR1 is SNHLY and CDR2 is FYNNEI in the germline V gene. There are 14 residues in the CDR3. CDR3 bases: TGTGCCAGCAGAGACAGGGGGGAAACCTACGAGCAGTACTTC. Translation: CASRDRGETYEQYF. Full variable domain (outside the CDR3, taken from reference TRBV2 and TRBJ2-7): EPEVTQTPSHQVTQMGQEVILRCVPISNHLYFYWYRQILGQKVEFLVSFYNNEISEKSEIFDDQFSVERPDGSNFTLKIRSTKLEDSAMYFCASRDRGETYEQYFGPGTRLTVT.

This chain links TRBV27 with TRBJ1-2; D possibly corresponds to TRBD1 (5 bases). V lost 4 bases and J lost 2, with 17 bases in between. The CDR3 loop spans 16 amino acids. Germline CDR1 MNHEY, CDR2 SMNVEV (reference sequence). The CDR3 sequence: CASSSRGDPRNYGYTF. The CDR3 coding sequence is TGTGCCAGCAGTTCACGAGGGGACCCTAGAAACTATGGCTACACCTTC.

This clone appeared a single time. The V gene is TRBV7-6, the J gene TRBJ2-7; D not resolved. The germline V gene encodes CDR1 SGHVS and CDR2 FNYEAQ. V was clipped by 2 bases and J by 2 bases, with 7 bases between them. The CDR3 loop spans 13 amino acids. The CDR3 protein is CASSLQETYEQYF. The CDR3 coding sequence is TGTGCCAGCAGCTTACAGGAGACCTACGAGCAGTACTTC.